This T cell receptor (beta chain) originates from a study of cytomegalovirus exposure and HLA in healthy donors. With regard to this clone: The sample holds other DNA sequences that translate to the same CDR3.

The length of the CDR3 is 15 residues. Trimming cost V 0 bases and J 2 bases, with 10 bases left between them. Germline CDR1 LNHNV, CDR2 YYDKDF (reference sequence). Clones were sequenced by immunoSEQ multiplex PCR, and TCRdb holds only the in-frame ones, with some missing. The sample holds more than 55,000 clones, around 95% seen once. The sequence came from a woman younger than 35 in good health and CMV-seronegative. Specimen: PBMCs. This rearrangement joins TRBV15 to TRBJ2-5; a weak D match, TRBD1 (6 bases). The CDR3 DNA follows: TGTGCCACCAGCAGAGATCCCGGACAGCAAGAGACCCAGTACTTC. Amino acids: CATSRDPGQQETQYF.